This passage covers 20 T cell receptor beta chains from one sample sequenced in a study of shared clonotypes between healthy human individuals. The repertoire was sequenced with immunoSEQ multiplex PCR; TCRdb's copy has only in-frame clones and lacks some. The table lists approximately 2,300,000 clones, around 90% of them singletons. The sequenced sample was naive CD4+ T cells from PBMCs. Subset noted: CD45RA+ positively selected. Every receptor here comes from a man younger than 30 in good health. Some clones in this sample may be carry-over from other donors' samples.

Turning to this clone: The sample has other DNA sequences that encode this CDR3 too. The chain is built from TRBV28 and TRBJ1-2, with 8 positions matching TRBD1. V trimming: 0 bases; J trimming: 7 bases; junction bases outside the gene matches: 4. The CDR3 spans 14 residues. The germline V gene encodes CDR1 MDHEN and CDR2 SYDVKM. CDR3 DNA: TGTGCCAGCAGTTTATGGCAGGGGGCCGGTGGCTACACCTTC. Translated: CASSLWQGAGGYTF.

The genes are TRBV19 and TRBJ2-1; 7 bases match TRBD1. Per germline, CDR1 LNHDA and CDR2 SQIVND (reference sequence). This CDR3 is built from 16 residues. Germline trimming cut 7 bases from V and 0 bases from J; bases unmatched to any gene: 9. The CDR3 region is CASTLVTGNSYNEQFF. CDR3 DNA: TGTGCCAGTACCCTGGTGACAGGGAACTCCTACAATGAGCAGTTCTTC.

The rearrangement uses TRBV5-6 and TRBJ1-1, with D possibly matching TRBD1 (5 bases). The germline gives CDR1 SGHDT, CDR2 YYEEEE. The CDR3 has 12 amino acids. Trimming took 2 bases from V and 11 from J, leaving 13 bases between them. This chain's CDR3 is CASSFDRDWAFF. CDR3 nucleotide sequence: TGTGCCAGCAGCTTTGACCGGGACTGGGCTTTCTTT.

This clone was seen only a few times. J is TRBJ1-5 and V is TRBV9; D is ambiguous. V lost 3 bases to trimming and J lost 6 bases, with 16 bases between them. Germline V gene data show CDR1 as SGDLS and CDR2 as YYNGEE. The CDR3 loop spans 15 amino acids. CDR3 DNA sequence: TGTGCCAGCAGCGCCCCGGCAGCTCGGCTTCAGCCCCAGCATTTT. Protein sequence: CASSAPAARLQPQHF.

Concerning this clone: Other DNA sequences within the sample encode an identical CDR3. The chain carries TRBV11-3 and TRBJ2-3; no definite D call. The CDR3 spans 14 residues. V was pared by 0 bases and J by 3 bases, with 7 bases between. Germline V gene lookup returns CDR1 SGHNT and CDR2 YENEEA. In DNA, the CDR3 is TGTGCCAGCAGCTTAGATGGCCGAACAGATACGCAGTATTTT. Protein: CASSLDGRTDTQYF.

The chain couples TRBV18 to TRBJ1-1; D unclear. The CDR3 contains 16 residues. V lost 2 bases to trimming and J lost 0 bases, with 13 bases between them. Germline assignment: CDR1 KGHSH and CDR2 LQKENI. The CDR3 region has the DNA TGTGCCAGCTCACCAACGGCCCAGCCGATGAACACTGAAGCTTTCTTT. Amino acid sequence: CASSPTAQPMNTEAFF.

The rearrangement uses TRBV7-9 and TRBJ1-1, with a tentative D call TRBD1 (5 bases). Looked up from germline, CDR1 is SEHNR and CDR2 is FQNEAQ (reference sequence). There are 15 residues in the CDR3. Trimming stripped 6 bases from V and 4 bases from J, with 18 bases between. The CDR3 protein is CASRRTPSGSTEAFF. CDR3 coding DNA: TGTGCCAGCAGACGTACTCCCTCAGGGTCCACTGAAGCTTTCTTT.

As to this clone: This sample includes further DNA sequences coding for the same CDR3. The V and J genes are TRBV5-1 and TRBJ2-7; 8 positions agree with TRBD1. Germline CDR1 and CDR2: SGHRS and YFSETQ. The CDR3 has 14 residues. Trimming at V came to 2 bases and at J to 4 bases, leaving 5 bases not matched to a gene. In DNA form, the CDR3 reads TGCGCCAGCAGCTTCAGACAGGGGAGTTACGAGCAGTACTTC. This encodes CASSFRQGSYEQYF.

The CDR3 region has the DNA TGTGCCAGCAGCGCGAGGGGACTTTCCTACGAGCAGTACTTC. This encodes CASSARGLSYEQYF. J is TRBJ2-7 and V is TRBV7-9, with D possibly being TRBD2 (6 bases). The CDR3 extends over 14 amino acids. V was shortened by 5 bases and J by 1 base, with 12 bases between the two germline ends. Germline loops: CDR1 SEHNR, CDR2 FQNEAQ (reference sequence).

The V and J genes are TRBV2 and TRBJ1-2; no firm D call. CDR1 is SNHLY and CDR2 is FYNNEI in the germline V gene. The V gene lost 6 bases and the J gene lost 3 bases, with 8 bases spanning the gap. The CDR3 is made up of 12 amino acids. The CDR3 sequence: CASRKDDYGYTF. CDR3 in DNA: TGTGCCAGCAGGAAGGACGACTATGGCTACACCTTC. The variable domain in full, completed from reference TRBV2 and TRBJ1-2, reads EPEVTQTPSHQVTQMGQEVILRCVPISNHLYFYWYRQILGQKVEFLVSFYNNEISEKSEIFDDQFSVERPDGSNFTLKIRSTKLEDSAMYFCASRKDDYGYTFGSGTRLTVV.

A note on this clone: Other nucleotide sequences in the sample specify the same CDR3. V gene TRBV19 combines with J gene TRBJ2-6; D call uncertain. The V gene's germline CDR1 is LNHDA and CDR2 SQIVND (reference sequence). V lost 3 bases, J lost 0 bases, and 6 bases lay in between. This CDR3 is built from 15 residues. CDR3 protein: CASSIQSSGANVLTF. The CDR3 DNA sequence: TGTGCCAGTAGTATTCAGAGCTCTGGGGCCAACGTCCTGACTTTC.

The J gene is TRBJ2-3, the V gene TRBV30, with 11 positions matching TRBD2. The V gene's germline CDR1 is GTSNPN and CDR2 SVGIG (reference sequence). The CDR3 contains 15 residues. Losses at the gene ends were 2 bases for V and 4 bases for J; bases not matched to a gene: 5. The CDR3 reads CAWSWGLAESDTQYF. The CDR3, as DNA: TGTGCCTGGAGTTGGGGACTAGCGGAATCAGATACGCAGTATTTT. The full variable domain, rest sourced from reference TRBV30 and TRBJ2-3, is SQTIHQWPATLVQPVGSPLSLECTVEGTSNPNLYWYRQAAGRGLQLLFYSVGIGQISSEVPQNLSASRPQDRQFILSSKKLLLSDSGFYLCAWSWGLAESDTQYFGPGTRLTVL.

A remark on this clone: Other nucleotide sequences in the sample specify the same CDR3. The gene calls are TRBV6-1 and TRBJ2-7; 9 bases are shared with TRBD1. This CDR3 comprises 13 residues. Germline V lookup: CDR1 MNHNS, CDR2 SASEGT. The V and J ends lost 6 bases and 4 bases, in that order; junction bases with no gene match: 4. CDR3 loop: CASSRDRAYEQYF. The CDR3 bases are TGTGCCAGCAGCCGGGACAGGGCATACGAGCAGTACTTC.

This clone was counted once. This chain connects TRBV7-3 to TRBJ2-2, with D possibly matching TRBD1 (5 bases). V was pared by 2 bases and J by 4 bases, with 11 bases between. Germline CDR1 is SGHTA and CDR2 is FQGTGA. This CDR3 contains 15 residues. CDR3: CASSLGFGATGELFF. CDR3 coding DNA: TGTGCCAGCAGCTTAGGATTTGGGGCCACCGGGGAGCTGTTTTTT.

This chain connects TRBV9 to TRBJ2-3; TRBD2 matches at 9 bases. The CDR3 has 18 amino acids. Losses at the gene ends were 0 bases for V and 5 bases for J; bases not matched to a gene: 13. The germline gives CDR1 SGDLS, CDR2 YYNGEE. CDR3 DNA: TGTGCCAGCAGCGTAGGTTTGAGACTAGCGGTCCAAGAAGATACGCAGTATTTT. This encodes CASSVGLRLAVQEDTQYF. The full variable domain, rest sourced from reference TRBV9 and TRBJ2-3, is DSGVTQTPKHLITATGQRVTLRCSPRSGDLSVYWYQQSLDQGLQFLIQYYNGEERAKGNILERFSAQQFPDLHSELNLSSLELGDSALYFCASSVGLRLAVQEDTQYFGPGTRLTVL.

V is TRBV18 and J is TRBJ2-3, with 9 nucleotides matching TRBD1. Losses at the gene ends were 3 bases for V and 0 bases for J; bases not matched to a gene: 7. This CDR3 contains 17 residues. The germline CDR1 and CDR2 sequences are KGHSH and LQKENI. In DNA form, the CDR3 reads TGTGCCAGCTCACCTTGGACAGGGGCTTCTAGCACAGATACGCAGTATTTT. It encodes CASSPWTGASSTDTQYF.

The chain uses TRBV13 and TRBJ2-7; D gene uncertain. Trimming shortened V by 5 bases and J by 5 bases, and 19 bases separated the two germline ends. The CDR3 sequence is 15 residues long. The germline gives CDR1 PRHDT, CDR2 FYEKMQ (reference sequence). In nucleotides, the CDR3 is TGTGCCAGCAGCCCCGGCCGACTTGTCGTGAACGAGCAGTACTTC. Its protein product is CASSPGRLVVNEQYF.

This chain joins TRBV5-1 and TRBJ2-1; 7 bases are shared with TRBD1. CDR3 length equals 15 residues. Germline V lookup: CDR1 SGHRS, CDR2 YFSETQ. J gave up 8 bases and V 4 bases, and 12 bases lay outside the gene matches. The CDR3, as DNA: TGCGCCAGCAGCCAAGAAATAGGACAGGACGATGAGCAGTTCTTC. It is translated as CASSQEIGQDDEQFF.

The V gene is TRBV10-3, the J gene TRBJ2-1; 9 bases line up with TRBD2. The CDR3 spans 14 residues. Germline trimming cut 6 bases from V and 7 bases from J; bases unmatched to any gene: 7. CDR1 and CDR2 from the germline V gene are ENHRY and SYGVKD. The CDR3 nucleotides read TGTGCCATCAGGGGTAGCGGGGGTAATAATGAGCAGTTCTTC. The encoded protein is CAIRGSGGNNEQFF.

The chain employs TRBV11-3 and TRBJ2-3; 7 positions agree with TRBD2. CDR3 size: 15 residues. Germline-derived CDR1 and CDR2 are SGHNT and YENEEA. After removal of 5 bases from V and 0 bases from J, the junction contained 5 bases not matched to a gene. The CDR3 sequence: CASSPHSGSTDTQYF. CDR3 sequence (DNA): TGTGCCAGCAGCCCCCATAGCGGGAGCACAGATACGCAGTATTTT. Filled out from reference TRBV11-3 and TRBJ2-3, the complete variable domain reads EAGVVQSPRYKIIEKKQPVAFWCNPISGHNTLYWYLQNLGQGPELLIRYENEEAVDDSQLPKDRFSAERLKGVDSTLKIQPAELGDSAVYLCASSPHSGSTDTQYFGPGTRLTVL.